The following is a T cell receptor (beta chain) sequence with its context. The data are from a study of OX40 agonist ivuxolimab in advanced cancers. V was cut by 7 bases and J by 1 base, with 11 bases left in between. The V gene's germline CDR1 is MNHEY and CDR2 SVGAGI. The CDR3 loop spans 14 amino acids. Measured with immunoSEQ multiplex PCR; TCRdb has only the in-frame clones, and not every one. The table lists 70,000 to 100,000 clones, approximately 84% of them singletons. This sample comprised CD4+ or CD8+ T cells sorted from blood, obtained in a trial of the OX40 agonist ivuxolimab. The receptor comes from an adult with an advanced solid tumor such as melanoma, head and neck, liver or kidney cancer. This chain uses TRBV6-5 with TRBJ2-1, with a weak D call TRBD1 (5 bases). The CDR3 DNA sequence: TGTGCCAGCACCCCCGACAGATCCTACAATGAGCAGTTCTTC. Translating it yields CASTPDRSYNEQFF.